One sample yielded the 32 T cell receptor beta chains listed below, sequenced in a study of OX40 agonist ivuxolimab in advanced cancers. TCRdb's table, derived via immunoSEQ multiplex PCR, lists solely in-frame clones and lacks some. The top ten hold 1.4% of the sample, which has 60,000 to 75,000 clones, approximately 80% seen once. The sample consisted of CD4+ or CD8+ T cells sorted from blood, taken in a trial of the OX40 agonist ivuxolimab. The origin of the receptors is an adult with an advanced solid tumor such as melanoma, head and neck, liver or kidney cancer.

This chain uses TRBV6-5 with TRBJ1-4; D gene uncertain. The CDR3 is 13 amino acids. Germline lookup yields CDR1 MNHEY and CDR2 SVGAGI. The V end was cut by 2 bases, the J end by 11 bases, with 12 bases between. CDR3 in amino acids: CASSYDVIGKLFF. Here the CDR3 DNA reads TGTGCCAGCAGTTACGATGTGATTGGGAAACTGTTTTTT.

V is TRBV5-1 and J is TRBJ1-4; D not certain. Germline V lookup: CDR1 SGHRS, CDR2 YFSETQ. The CDR3 loop spans 15 amino acids. The V gene lost 0 bases and the J gene lost 3 bases, with 9 bases spanning the gap. This chain's CDR3 is CASSLVTGPNEKLFF. CDR3 bases: TGCGCCAGCAGCTTGGTGACGGGCCCTAATGAAAAACTGTTTTTT.

This clone was found once. This chain links TRBV5-4 with TRBJ2-1; no reliable D call. CDR1 SGHNT and CDR2 YYREEE come from the germline V gene (reference sequence). CDR3 length: 13 amino acids. Trimming removed 6 bases from V and 7 bases from J, with 14 bases in between. The CDR3 region is CASTPDPDNEQFF. CDR3 nucleotide sequence: TGTGCCAGCACTCCCGACCCCGATAATGAGCAGTTCTTC.

This chain links TRBV6-1 with TRBJ1-1; 7 nucleotides line up with TRBD1. The CDR3 length is 12 residues. Losses at the gene ends were 6 bases for V and 10 bases for J; bases not matched to a gene: 8. The germline gives CDR1 MNHNS, CDR2 SASEGT. In DNA form, the CDR3 reads TGTGCCAGCAGGGACAGACAGGGTCGAGCTTTCTTT. Its protein product is CASRDRQGRAFF.

J is TRBJ2-2 and V is TRBV7-9; 10 bases fit TRBD2. V trimming: 5 bases; J trimming: 1 base; junction bases outside the gene matches: 4. Germline CDR1 and CDR2: SEHNR and FQNEAQ (reference sequence). The CDR3 length is 16 residues. The CDR3 DNA sequence: TGTGCCAGCAGCCCATGGACTAGCGGGAACACCGGGGAGCTGTTTTTT. Translated, it gives CASSPWTSGNTGELFF.

This clone was seen a few times. This sequence joins TRBV4-2 and TRBJ1-2, with D possibly TRBD1 on 6 matching bases. With 0 bases removed from V and 2 bases from J, the gap between germline ends came to 13 bases. Germline V gene sequence: CDR1 LGHNA, CDR2 YNFKEQ. CDR3 length: 16 amino acids. In DNA, the CDR3 is TGTGCCAGCAGCCAAGACAGGGGCGGCGCAAACTATGGCTACACCTTC. Translated: CASSQDRGGANYGYTF.

The chain has TRBV5-1 and TRBJ1-2; 8 bases match TRBD1. There are 15 residues in the CDR3. Unmatched junction bases numbered 5, after V lost 4 bases and J lost 0 bases. Per germline, CDR1 SGHRS and CDR2 YFSETQ. The CDR3 region is CASSTGQGTNYGYTF. The DNA of the CDR3 is TGCGCCAGCAGCACCGGACAGGGAACTAACTATGGCTACACCTTC.

This chain links TRBV5-1 with TRBJ2-1; no reliable D call. Looked up from germline, CDR1 is SGHRS and CDR2 is YFSETQ. Trimming shortened V by 0 bases and J by 8 bases, and 9 bases separated the two germline ends. The CDR3 runs to 13 residues. Here the CDR3 DNA reads TGCGCCAGCAGCTTGGGCAAGGATGATGAGCAGTTCTTC. As protein: CASSLGKDDEQFF.

This rearrangement joins TRBV7-2 to TRBJ1-1, with 12 positions matching TRBD1. The CDR3 extends over 17 amino acids. Germline V lookup: CDR1 SGHTA, CDR2 FQGNSA. The trim removed 0 bases at V and 1 base at J, leaving 3 bases unmatched. Written as DNA, the CDR3 is TGTGCCAGCAGCTTAGCGGGGACAGGGGGCGCGAACACTGAAGCTTTCTTT. Encoded protein: CASSLAGTGGANTEAFF.

The chain has TRBV28 and TRBJ1-2; D remains ambiguous. The CDR3 totals 13 residues. The germline V and J ends were trimmed by 6 bases and 4 bases, with 12 bases remaining between them. Germline CDR1 reads MDHEN; CDR2 reads SYDVKM. CDR3 sequence reads: CASSSDFRYGYTF. CDR3 in DNA: TGTGCCAGCAGCTCGGACTTCCGCTATGGCTACACCTTC.

The chain employs TRBV4-1 and TRBJ1-1; 8 positions agree with TRBD1. J gave up 9 bases and V 10 bases, and 10 bases lay outside the gene matches. CDR1 and CDR2 from the germline V gene are MGHRA and YSYEKL. The CDR3 length is 12 residues. Here the CDR3 reads CATTGQELKAFF. DNA of the CDR3: TGCGCCACCACGGGACAGGAACTTAAAGCTTTCTTT.

V gene TRBV7-2 combines with J gene TRBJ1-2; possibly TRBD1 for D (5 bases). The CDR3 runs to 13 residues. The germline V gene encodes CDR1 SGHTA and CDR2 FQGNSA. V shed 5 bases and J shed 5 bases, with 12 bases lying between them. This CDR3 is CASSPVDNYGYTF. CDR3 nucleotides: TGTGCCAGCAGCCCTGTGGACAATTATGGCTACACCTTC.

The chain couples TRBV18 to TRBJ1-1; no reliable D call. This CDR3 has 14 amino acids. Germline V CDR1 and CDR2: KGHSH, LQKENI. Trimming stripped 2 bases from V and 12 bases from J, with 19 bases between. The CDR3, as DNA: TGTGCCAGCTCACCAATTACAGCTGCAGAGGGAACTTTCTTT. It translates to CASSPITAAEGTFF.

The gene calls are TRBV2 and TRBJ2-1, with 12 nucleotides matching TRBD2. Germline trimming cut 1 base from V and 8 bases from J; bases unmatched to any gene: 3. This CDR3 is 15 amino acids long. CDR1 SNHLY and CDR2 FYNNEI come from the germline V gene. The CDR3 loop reads CASSEGLAGVHEQFF. CDR3 nucleotides: TGTGCCAGCAGTGAAGGACTAGCGGGGGTCCATGAGCAGTTCTTC.

CDR3 sequence reads: CASSPGQGRNEQFF. The CDR3 bases are TGTGCCAGCAGTCCAGGACAGGGGAGGAATGAGCAGTTCTTC. The V and J genes are TRBV7-2 and TRBJ2-1; 9 nucleotides align to TRBD1. V lost 6 bases to trimming and J lost 7 bases; unmatched junction nucleotides: 7. The CDR3 runs 14 residues. The germline gives CDR1 SGHTA, CDR2 FQGNSA.

This chain links TRBV19 with TRBJ1-2, with D tentatively TRBD1 (5 bases). Germline V gene data show CDR1 as LNHDA and CDR2 as SQIVND (reference sequence). Trimming shortened V by 6 bases and J by 8 bases, and 22 bases separated the two germline ends. This CDR3 comprises 15 residues. The CDR3 DNA sequence: TGTGCCAGTAGCTTAACAGAACAGGTTATGAGAGGCTACACCTTC. Amino acids: CASSLTEQVMRGYTF. Looking up the rest from reference TRBV19 and TRBJ1-2 gives the full variable domain: DGGITQSPKYLFRKEGQNVTLSCEQNLNHDAMYWYRQDPGQGLRLIYYSQIVNDFQKGDIAEGYSVSREKKESFPLTVTSAQKNPTAFYLCASSLTEQVMRGYTFGSGTRLTVV.

The chain joins TRBV27 to TRBJ1-1, with a weak D call TRBD1 (6 bases). The V gene's germline CDR1 is MNHEY and CDR2 SMNVEV (reference sequence). The CDR3 extends over 16 amino acids. Between the trimmed V and J ends, which lost 5 bases and 1 base, there was a span of 17 bases. The chain's CDR3 is CASSPHRVVQNTEAFF. CDR3 coding DNA: TGTGCCAGCAGTCCGCACAGGGTGGTGCAGAACACTGAAGCTTTCTTT.

The chain has TRBV4-1 and TRBJ2-5; the match to TRBD2 covers 9 bases. Germline CDR1 is MGHRA and CDR2 is YSYEKL. The CDR3 contains 17 residues. J gave up 5 bases and V 0 bases, and 10 bases lay outside the gene matches. CDR3 sequence reads: CASSQEVLAGGAETQYF. As DNA, the CDR3 is TGCGCCAGCAGCCAAGAGGTATTGGCGGGGGGGGCTGAGACCCAGTACTTC.

The chain links TRBV7-8 to TRBJ1-3, with 8 bases lining up with TRBD1. The J segment lost 2 bases and the V segment lost 5 bases, leaving 8 bases of the junction unmatched. This CDR3 is built from 16 residues. Germline V gives CDR1 SGHVS, CDR2 FQNEAQ. Here the CDR3 DNA reads TGTGCCAGCAGCAGTTATACAGGGGGGACTGGAAACACCATATATTTT. Encoded protein: CASSSYTGGTGNTIYF.

This clone was seen a single time. The chain joins TRBV2 to TRBJ1-6, with 8 bases that match TRBD1. J gave up 1 base and V 9 bases, and 2 bases lay outside the gene matches. The germline V gene encodes CDR1 SNHLY and CDR2 FYNNEI. This CDR3 comprises 14 residues. The CDR3 region is CASDRGSYNSPLHF. Here the CDR3 DNA reads TGTGCCAGTGACAGGGGATCCTATAATTCACCCCTCCACTTT. The full variable domain, its missing parts supplied by reference TRBV2 and TRBJ1-6, is EPEVTQTPSHQVTQMGQEVILRCVPISNHLYFYWYRQILGQKVEFLVSFYNNEISEKSEIFDDQFSVERPDGSNFTLKIRSTKLEDSAMYFCASDRGSYNSPLHFGNGTRLTVT.

In this sample, this clone turned up once. V and J are TRBV5-1 and TRBJ2-3, with TRBD1 as a possible D gene (7 bases). Germline V gene lookup returns CDR1 SGHRS and CDR2 YFSETQ. This CDR3 has 17 amino acids. Trimming left V 7 bases short and J 4 bases short, with 25 bases between. CDR3 in DNA: TGCGCCAGCCAAGCAGGGGGGCGGGGTCGGCTGTCAGATACGCAGTATTTT. Residues: CASQAGGRGRLSDTQYF.

V gene TRBV12-5 combines with J gene TRBJ2-1; D is perhaps TRBD1 or TRBD2 (5 bases each). CDR3 length equals 12 residues. V was trimmed by 7 bases and J by 9 bases, leaving 13 bases between them. The germline V gene has CDR1 LGHNT and CDR2 FRNRAP. CDR3 sequence: CASAPFGGEQFF. The CDR3 region has the DNA TGTGCTAGTGCCCCGTTTGGGGGTGAGCAGTTCTTC.

The CDR3 loop is CASSYPNSPLHF. The CDR3 nucleotides are TGTGCCAGCAGTTACCCCAATTCACCCCTCCACTTT. The rearrangement uses TRBV6-6 and TRBJ1-6; D not resolved. The ends were cut back, 2 bases at V and 7 bases at J, with 3 bases in the middle. The CDR3 runs to 12 residues. Per germline, CDR1 MNHNY and CDR2 SVGAGI (reference sequence).

This clone was seen more than once but under ten times. The rearrangement joins TRBV18 to TRBJ2-1, with D maybe TRBD2 (7 bases). V gave up 3 bases and J gave up 7 bases, with 22 bases separating them. In germline, CDR1 is KGHSH, CDR2 LQKENI. The CDR3 runs to 17 residues. CDR3 region: CASSPLEGGGAQNEQFF. In nucleotides, the CDR3 is TGTGCCAGCTCACCTCTCGAAGGAGGGGGGGCTCAGAATGAGCAGTTCTTC.

V is TRBV7-7 and J is TRBJ2-3; 7 positions match TRBD1. The CDR3 is made up of 14 amino acids. The V segment lost 6 bases and the J segment 1 base; nucleotides outside the gene matches: 4. Germline values: CDR1 SSHAT, CDR2 FNYEAQ (reference sequence). CDR3 DNA sequence: TGTGCCAGCAGTCCAACAGGGGGCACAGATACGCAGTATTTT. It yields the protein CASSPTGGTDTQYF.

This clone appeared a few times. The chain uses TRBV29-1 and TRBJ1-1, with unresolved D. CDR3 length: 13 residues. CDR1 is SQVTM and CDR2 is ANQGSEA in the germline V gene. V was trimmed by 4 bases and J by 0 bases, leaving 9 bases between them. The CDR3, as DNA: TGCAGCGTTGGGCTCATCATGAACACTGAAGCTTTCTTT. Translation gives CSVGLIMNTEAFF.

This rearrangement joins TRBV5-1 to TRBJ2-4; 7 nucleotides line up with TRBD1. The length of the CDR3 is 15 residues. The germline V gene encodes CDR1 SGHRS and CDR2 YFSETQ. The junction had 1 base not matched to a gene; V was cut back by 0 bases and J by 1 base. CDR3 coding DNA: TGCGCCAGCAGCTTGGAGGGGGCGGCCAAAAACATTCAGTACTTC. Its translation is CASSLEGAAKNIQYF. The full variable domain, completed using reference TRBV5-1 and TRBJ2-4, is KAGVTQTPRYLIKTRGQQVTLSCSPISGHRSVSWYQQTPGQGLQFLFEYFSETQRNKGNFPGRFSGRQFSNSRSEMNVSTLELGDSALYLCASSLEGAAKNIQYFGAGTRLSVL.

This chain connects TRBV6-1 to TRBJ2-7; no clear D gene. V shed 11 bases and J shed 3 bases, with 8 bases lying between them. Germline-derived CDR1 and CDR2 are MNHNS and SASEGT. The CDR3 contains 10 residues. CDR3 loop: CAWGDYEQYF. CDR3 sequence (DNA): TGTGCCTGGGGTGACTACGAGCAGTACTTC.

This clone occurred once. The chain links TRBV7-6 to TRBJ2-2, with a weak D call TRBD1 (5 bases). This CDR3 comprises 15 residues. The germline V gene encodes CDR1 SGHVS and CDR2 FNYEAQ. Trimming left V 4 bases short and J 4 bases short, with 13 bases between. Here the CDR3 DNA reads TGTGCCAGCAGCTATATTAGGGGTGTCACCGGGGAGCTGTTTTTT. It yields the protein CASSYIRGVTGELFF. Together with reference TRBV7-6 and TRBJ2-2, the CDR3 gives the full variable domain: GAGVSQSPRYKVTKRGQDVALRCDPISGHVSLYWYRQALGQGPEFLTYFNYEAQQDKSGLPNDRFSAERPEGSISTLTIQRTEQRDSAMYRCASSYIRGVTGELFFGEGSRLTVL.

This clone was found a few times. At one of its ends the junction is not consistent with the germline gene, which may arise from a read error. The chain links TRBV28 to TRBJ1-1; TRBD1 agrees at 8 bases. Per the germline V gene, CDR1 is MDHEN and CDR2 is SYDVKM. This CDR3 spans 19 amino acids. The CDR3 coding sequence is TGTGCCAGCAGCCCGACCCAGCGGGGGACAGGATCGTTGAAGACTGAAGCTTTCTTT. This gives the protein CASSPTQRGTGSLKTEAFF.

The DNA of the CDR3 is TGTGCCAGCAGCTTAGCGGGAGGGCCCACTTTAATTGACACCTTC. Encoded protein: CASSLAGGPTLIDTF. The rearrangement joins TRBV7-8 to TRBJ1-2; D gene uncertain. Germline assignment: CDR1 SGHVS and CDR2 FQNEAQ. Trimming cost V 0 bases and J 12 bases, with 20 bases left between them. This CDR3 contains 15 residues.

The chain carries TRBV2 and TRBJ1-4, with D hard to call. The CDR3 runs 10 residues. The V gene lost 8 bases and the J gene lost 8 bases, with 6 bases spanning the gap. The germline gives CDR1 SNHLY, CDR2 FYNNEI. The CDR3 bases are TGTGCCAGCCGAGGGGAAAAACTGTTTTTT. Translated, it gives CASRGEKLFF.